The 20 T cell receptor beta chains listed next were all sequenced from one sample in a study of cytomegalovirus exposure and HLA in healthy donors. The PCR made use of 60 Vbeta and 13 Jbeta primers. The repertoire was sequenced with immunoSEQ multiplex PCR; TCRdb's copy has only in-frame clones and lacks some. This table holds tens of thousands of clones, approximately 65% found once. The material sequenced was PBMCs. Receptors originate from a man in his thirties or forties in good health and CMV-seronegative.

This chain joins TRBV19 and TRBJ2-2; TRBD1 matches at 9 bases. The germline V gene encodes CDR1 LNHDA and CDR2 SQIVND (reference sequence). The CDR3 extends over 14 amino acids. Trimming at V came to 4 bases and at J to 6 bases, leaving 3 bases not matched to a gene. The CDR3 region has the DNA TGTGCCAGTAGTACGGACAGGGGAGCCGGGGAGCTGTTTTTT. Protein: CASSTDRGAGELFF.

The genes are TRBV27 and TRBJ2-7, with 10 positions matching TRBD2. V lost 6 bases, J lost 2 bases, and 1 base stayed unmatched. The CDR3 has 13 residues. CDR1 is MNHEY, CDR2 SMNVEV, per germline (reference sequence). The CDR3 is CASRLAGTYEQYF. CDR3 coding DNA: TGTGCCAGCAGACTAGCGGGAACCTACGAGCAGTACTTC.

The chain combines TRBV13 with TRBJ2-5; 12 bases are shared with TRBD1. CDR1 PRHDT and CDR2 FYEKMQ come from the germline V gene (reference sequence). The J segment lost 6 bases and the V segment lost 0 bases, leaving 5 bases of the junction unmatched. The CDR3 runs to 16 residues. DNA of the CDR3: TGTGCCAGCAGCTTAGGGGGGACAGGGGGCGTAAAGACCCAGTACTTC. Translation gives CASSLGGTGGVKTQYF.

The V gene is TRBV30, the J gene TRBJ2-5, with 8 bases identical to TRBD2. The DNA end favors TRBJ2-7, so the J call may be wrong. The V gene's germline CDR1 is GTSNPN and CDR2 SVGIG (reference sequence). CDR3 length: 13 residues. The CDR3 reads CAWTGGGSHEQYF. The CDR3 DNA follows: TGTGCCTGGACGGGCGGGGGGAGTCACGAGCAGTACTTC.

This clone was seen a single time. The V gene is TRBV10-2, the J gene TRBJ1-1, with a possible D match to TRBD1 (6 bases). The V end was cut by 7 bases, the J end by 4 bases, with 13 bases between. The germline V gene has CDR1 WSHSY and CDR2 SAAADI. The CDR3 contains 13 residues. The chain's CDR3 is CASTEGVSTEAFF. The CDR3 DNA reads as TGCGCCAGCACCGAGGGGGTTTCCACTGAAGCTTTCTTT.

The rearrangement links TRBV27 to TRBJ1-5, with 9 bases aligning to TRBD1. The CDR3 has 15 residues. Germline V gene lookup returns CDR1 MNHEY and CDR2 SMNVEV (reference sequence). The V segment lost 8 bases and the J segment 7 bases; nucleotides outside the gene matches: 12. CDR3 in amino acids: CASGIMGQGGQPQHF. The CDR3 DNA reads as TGTGCCAGCGGGATTATGGGACAGGGAGGACAGCCCCAGCATTTT.

The rearrangement uses TRBV4-1 and TRBJ2-3; D may be TRBD2 (7 bases). CDR1 is MGHRA, CDR2 YSYEKL, per germline. V lost 0 bases to trimming and J lost 10 bases, with 11 bases between them. The CDR3 covers 13 residues. The CDR3 DNA is TGCGCCAGCAGCCAAGATATAGGGGGGGCGCAGTATTTT. Translating it yields CASSQDIGGAQYF.

This clone turned up a few times. The chain carries TRBV6-4 and TRBJ1-6; no clear D. Germline V gives CDR1 MRHNA, CDR2 SNTAGT. V lost 8 bases to trimming and J lost 9 bases, with 11 bases between them. The CDR3 is 12 residues long. DNA for the CDR3: TGTGCCAGCGCAGAAGCGTGTTCACCCCTCCACTTT. It encodes CASAEACSPLHF.

Here the CDR3 reads CASSLGTSGRTNEQFF. CDR3 nucleotide sequence: TGTGCCAGCAGCTTGGGAACTAGCGGGAGAACCAATGAGCAGTTCTTC. The genes are TRBV5-4 and TRBJ2-1; 11 bases agree with TRBD2. The CDR3 is made up of 16 amino acids. With 0 bases clipped from V and 6 bases from J, the junction kept 5 bases outside the gene matches. Germline V lookup: CDR1 SGHNT, CDR2 YYREEE (reference sequence).

The CDR3 DNA is TGTGCCAGTAGTATCCTAGCGGGAGCCGAGCAGTACTTC. This gives the protein CASSILAGAEQYF. The J gene is TRBJ2-7, the V gene TRBV19; 10 nucleotides line up with TRBD2. CDR3 length: 13 residues. Germline V gives CDR1 LNHDA, CDR2 SQIVND (reference sequence). The V segment lost 3 bases and the J segment 6 bases; nucleotides outside the gene matches: 2.

The chain employs TRBV30 and TRBJ1-2; perhaps TRBD1 as D (5 bases). This CDR3 contains 12 residues. CDR1 and CDR2 from the germline V gene are GTSNPN and SVGIG (reference sequence). V was trimmed by 6 bases and J by 2 bases, leaving 10 bases between them. CDR3 protein: CACQGPNYGYTF. The DNA for the CDR3 is TGTGCCTGTCAGGGTCCGAACTATGGCTACACCTTC.

The sample holds a few counts of this clone. The V and J genes are TRBV5-4 and TRBJ2-3; 9 positions match TRBD2. Germline values: CDR1 SGHNT, CDR2 YYREEE (reference sequence). V dropped 2 bases and J dropped 0; count of bases not matched to a gene: 1. CDR3 length: 15 residues. CDR3 sequence (DNA): TGTGCCAGCAGCTTAACTAGCGGGAGCACAGATACGCAGTATTTT. Its translation is CASSLTSGSTDTQYF.

The chain employs TRBV7-9 and TRBJ1-4; D gene unclear. This CDR3 contains 16 residues. Trimming cost V 1 base and J 0 bases, with 9 bases left between them. CDR1 SEHNR and CDR2 FQNEAQ come from the germline V gene (reference sequence). This CDR3 is CASSLVREATNEKLFF. The CDR3 DNA reads as TGTGCCAGCAGCTTAGTTAGGGAGGCAACTAATGAAAAACTGTTTTTT.

This clone occurred a few times. V and J are TRBV9 and TRBJ2-5; TRBD2 agrees at 11 bases. The CDR3 runs to 19 residues. V dropped 2 bases and J dropped 4; count of bases not matched to a gene: 16. CDR1 and CDR2 from the germline V gene are SGDLS and YYNGEE. The CDR3 here is CASSVSNGVAGGRRETQYF. CDR3 bases: TGTGCCAGCAGCGTCAGTAATGGAGTAGCGGGGGGGCGTCGAGAGACCCAGTACTTC.

The J gene is TRBJ1-1, the V gene TRBV5-4; TRBD1 agrees at 8 bases. V gave up 2 bases and J gave up 4 bases; unmatched junction bases: 7. This CDR3 is 15 amino acids long. From germline, CDR1 is SGHNT and CDR2 YYREEE (reference sequence). CDR3 DNA sequence: TGTGCCAGCAGCTTATCAACAGGGGGTGGCACTGAAGCTTTCTTT. Amino acid sequence: CASSLSTGGGTEAFF. Variable domain in full (rest from reference TRBV5-4 and TRBJ1-1): ETGVTQSPTHLIKTRGQQVTLRCSSQSGHNTVSWYQQALGQGPQFIFQYYREEENGRGNFPPRFSGLQFPNYSSELNVNALELDDSALYLCASSLSTGGGTEAFFGQGTRLTVV.

The chain combines TRBV27 with TRBJ2-7, with TRBD1 matching 9 bases. The CDR3 has 13 amino acids. Trimming took 5 bases from V and 7 from J; bases not matched to a gene: 6. Germline V gene lookup returns CDR1 MNHEY and CDR2 SMNVEV (reference sequence). The CDR3 region has the DNA TGTGCCAGCAGTCCCGGACAGGGGAGGGAGCAGTACTTC. It codes for CASSPGQGREQYF.

The chain is built from TRBV2 and TRBJ1-1; the D is unclear. Trimming removed 6 bases at V and 0 bases at J, with 8 bases between. Germline values: CDR1 SNHLY, CDR2 FYNNEI. The CDR3 totals 13 residues. The CDR3 loop is CASREVLNTEAFF. The CDR3 DNA reads as TGTGCCAGCAGGGAGGTCCTGAACACTGAAGCTTTCTTT.

The rearrangement uses TRBV6-6 and TRBJ1-3; TRBD1 might be the D (6 bases). The CDR3 has 16 residues. Trimming removed 4 bases from V and 0 bases from J, with 13 bases in between. Germline CDR1 MNHNY, CDR2 SVGAGI (reference sequence). Here the CDR3 DNA reads TGTGCCAGCAGTTTAAGACAGGTGCTCTCTGGAAACACCATATATTTT. It is translated as CASSLRQVLSGNTIYF.

The chain recombines TRBV2 with TRBJ2-1; 8 bases align to TRBD2. The J segment lost 6 bases and the V segment lost 6 bases, leaving 7 bases of the junction unmatched. The germline V gene encodes CDR1 SNHLY and CDR2 FYNNEI. The CDR3 loop spans 14 amino acids. Here the CDR3 reads CASRGRLAFNEQFF. The CDR3 DNA reads as TGTGCCAGCAGGGGGAGACTAGCGTTCAATGAGCAGTTCTTC.

The V and J genes are TRBV30 and TRBJ1-2, with no clear D. The length of the CDR3 is 11 residues. Germline loops: CDR1 GTSNPN, CDR2 SVGIG (reference sequence). The V and J ends lost 3 bases and 7 bases respectively, with 9 bases between them. The CDR3 region is CAWSGEGGYTF. In nucleotides, the CDR3 is TGTGCCTGGAGCGGGGAGGGTGGCTACACCTTC.